The clone carrying this TCR beta chain was recorded at least ten times. What it binds is not known. This sample was taken from a study of glioma-infiltrating T cells. Broader study findings: Non-neoplastic patients had below-expected tissue-blood divergence, while all gliomas exceeded expectation.

TCR alpha and beta CDR3 regions were amplified from RNA using iRepertoire nested multiplex PCR. For one-step reverse transcription and amplification, 100-400 ng of tissue mRNA or PBMC total RNA was used. TCRdb reanalysed the multiplex PCR reads using MiXCR and keeps one entry per CDR3 protein. The data contain more than 95,000 distinct CDR3 sequences, about 28% of them singletons. The germline gives CDR1 LGHDT, CDR2 YNNKEL (reference sequence). This CDR3 region has 13 residues. V lost 6 bases, J lost 9 bases, and 12 bases lay in between. The origin of this receptor is a human donor with low-grade glioma or glioblastoma, undergoing nonglioma brain surgery, or in good health (not recorded which). The rearrangement links TRBV3-1 to TRBJ1-6; perhaps TRBD1 as D (6 bases). The sample consisted of glioma tissue, nonneoplastic brain tissue, or PBMCs (not recorded which). The CDR3 reads CASRTARGSPLHF. CDR3 nucleotide sequence: TGTGCCAGCAGAACAGCCAGGGGTTCACCCCTCCACTTT.